The rows below give T cell receptor beta chains drawn from one sample of a study of response to subunit inactivated influenza vaccine. TCRdb passed the RT-PCR reads through MiXCR, listing each CDR3 protein once. The sample yields 550,000 to 800,000 distinct CDR3 sequences, more than 15% seen once. Sequencing used PBMCs from blood, obtained roughly 12 days after vaccination. The origin of the receptors is a man aged 45-60 years who received an inactivated influenza vaccine. Both conserved end residues are trimmed from each CDR3.

TRBJ1-2,TRBV15,ATSGGQGIYYT
TRBJ2-1,TRBV28,ASSLAGHFYNEQF
TRBJ1-2,TRBV4-3,ASSQEHFGGTNYGYT
TRBJ2-3,TRBV20-1,SAGTDTQY
TRBJ2-1,TRBV6-2/TRBV6-3,ASRSPGTPLGEQF
TRBJ2-3,TRBV10-3,AIPLAGTTDTQY
TRBJ2-7,TRBV19,ASSSQEGYEQY
TRBJ2-3,TRBV10-3,AMAASGGADTQY
TRBJ2-7,TRBV20-1,SAKTRGREQY
TRBJ2-7,TRBV20-1,SARARLYYEQY
TRBJ2-1,TRBV28,ASSRGWGEQF
TRBJ2-7,TRBV29-1,SVLQGATNEQY
TRBJ2-7,TRBV28,ASSYPSAGGYEQY
TRBJ2-2,TRBV5-1,ASSLAPGQGATGELF
TRBJ2-1,TRBV7-9,ASSLVSGGNNEQF
TRBJ1-3,TRBV27,ASSLRRGDPIY
TRBJ2-7,TRBV5-7,ASSLVHVGHTPPEQY
TRBJ2-3,TRBV20-1,SAAGTSSTDTQY
TRBJ1-6,TRBV6-2/TRBV6-3,ASSYRQTPNSPLH
TRBJ2-2,TRBV6-2/TRBV6-3,ASSYWGQGNTGELF
TRBJ2-4,TRBV20-1,SASRGYGAKNIQY
TRBJ2-2,TRBV20-1,SASGGTSRLGELF
TRBJ2-3,TRBV5-5,ASSLDAWSTDTQY